Below, 25 T cell receptor beta chains from the same sample are listed, as sequenced in a study of human T cells and chemical hapten exposure. The time point was: patch test 3, about 24 weeks after DPC sensitization. Treatment of the sample: therapeutic diphenylcyclopropenone sensitization with weekly scalp DPC. TCRdb reprocessed the RACE reads with MiXCR, giving one entry per CDR3 protein. The sample lists 75,000 to 90,000 distinct CDR3 sequences, 10% to 14% seen once, with about 4% in the top ten. The input for sequencing was whole blood, taken in connection with sensitization to the hapten diphenylcyclopropenone (DPC). These TCRs come from a woman aged 45 to 65 with alopecia areata. Some clones in this sample may be carry-over from other donors' samples.

There are many counts of this clonotype. V and J are TRBV25-1 and TRBJ2-1; D is ambiguous. V lost 5 bases and J 0 bases, leaving 5 bases between the germline ends. The CDR3 has 13 residues. The germline V gene encodes CDR1 MGHDK and CDR2 SYGVNS. This chain's CDR3 is CASSLSSYNEQFF. In DNA, the CDR3 is TGTGCCAGCAGTTTGAGCTCCTACAATGAGCAGTTCTTC.

The rearrangement links TRBV7-6 to TRBJ2-1; 14 bases map to TRBD2. Per the germline V gene, CDR1 is SGHVS and CDR2 is FNYEAQ. CDR3 length: 17 residues. With V trimmed by 5 bases and J by 9 bases, 12 bases remained unmatched. CDR3 sequence: CASSRGLAGVGGGEQFF. Here the CDR3 DNA reads TGTGCCAGCAGCCGGGGACTAGCGGGAGTCGGGGGAGGTGAGCAGTTCTTC.

This clonotype appeared many times. This sequence joins TRBV6-2 or TRBV6-3 and TRBJ2-7; 10 bases align to TRBD1. V gave up 2 bases and J gave up 3 bases; unmatched junction bases: 7. Germline V CDR1 and CDR2: MNHEY, SVGEGT. CDR3 length: 16 amino acids. The CDR3, as DNA: TGTGCCAGCAGTTACGAGACAGGGGGCGCGGTCTACGAGCAGTACTTC. This codes for CASSYETGGAVYEQYF.

This clonotype was recorded many times. The rearrangement uses TRBV12-3 or TRBV12-4 and TRBJ2-5; 7 nucleotides match TRBD1. The CDR3 loop spans 16 amino acids. Trimming removed 6 bases from V and 5 bases from J; junction bases left unmatched: 15. The chain's CDR3 is CASSTTTGSLGETQYF. CDR3 in DNA: TGTGCCAGCAGCACAACGACAGGGTCACTAGGGGAGACCCAGTACTTC.

This clonotype appeared a few times. The genes are TRBV7-2 and TRBJ1-4; 8 positions match TRBD1. This CDR3 region has 16 residues. Losses at the gene ends were 1 base for V and 8 bases for J; bases not matched to a gene: 9. CDR1 and CDR2 (germline): SGHTA, FQGNSA. CDR3 region: CASSLGAGTGAEKLFF. CDR3 coding DNA: TGTGCCAGCAGCTTAGGGGCCGGGACAGGTGCGGAAAAACTGTTTTTT.

A few counts support this clonotype. The chain employs TRBV5-1 and TRBJ2-5, with D possibly TRBD2 on 5 matching bases. CDR3 size: 14 residues. Germline V gene sequence: CDR1 SGHRS, CDR2 YFSETQ. V was cut by 5 bases and J by 5 bases, with 16 bases left in between. CDR3 protein: CASRAGAALETQYF. The DNA for the CDR3 is TGCGCCAGCAGGGCTGGAGCGGCGCTGGAGACCCAGTACTTC.

This chain uses TRBV28 with TRBJ1-5; perhaps TRBD1 as D (6 bases). The CDR3 is 13 residues long. Deletions cut 6 bases from V and 8 bases from J, with 14 bases between. CDR1 MDHEN and CDR2 SYDVKM come from the germline V gene. For the CDR3, the DNA is TGTGCCAGCAGACCACAGGGAGATGAGCCCCAGCATTTT. Protein: CASRPQGDEPQHF.

This clonotype was detected many times. This sequence joins TRBV7-6 and TRBJ2-1; TRBD2 matches 14 bases. CDR1 is SGHVS and CDR2 is FNYEAQ in the germline V gene. V shed 3 bases, J shed 9 bases, and the junction held 4 bases outside the gene matches. The CDR3 has 15 amino acids. CDR3 in DNA: TGTGCCAGCAGCTTGGGACTAGCGGGAGAGGGTGAGCAGTTCTTC. This gives the protein CASSLGLAGEGEQFF. The entire variable domain, with the rest obtained from reference TRBV7-6 and TRBJ2-1, is as follows: GAGVSQSPRYKVTKRGQDVALRCDPISGHVSLYWYRQALGQGPEFLTYFNYEAQQDKSGLPNDRFSAERPEGSISTLTIQRTEQRDSAMYRCASSLGLAGEGEQFFGPGTRLTVL.

This clonotype has more than one count but fewer than ten. One end of the junction varies from germline; a read error may be responsible. Here the CDR3 DNA reads TGTGCTAGCAGCTACGGACTAGCTTACGAGCAGTACTTC. This sequence encodes CASSYGLAYEQYF. The chain joins TRBV7-7 to TRBJ2-7; 8 positions agree with TRBD2. There are 13 residues in the CDR3. Germline V gene sequence: CDR1 SSHAT, CDR2 FNYEAQ (reference sequence).

The gene calls are TRBV5-1 and TRBJ2-1; D is ambiguous. Trimming removed 0 bases from V and 11 bases from J, with 9 bases in between. The CDR3 extends over 12 amino acids. The germline V gene encodes CDR1 SGHRS and CDR2 YFSETQ. CDR3 loop: CASSLVGPKQFF. DNA for the CDR3: TGCGCCAGCAGCTTGGTAGGTCCCAAGCAGTTCTTC.

Concerning this clonotype itself: A read error may be the cause here, since a much bigger clone is one base away. V and J are TRBV7-2 and TRBJ2-5; possible D gene TRBD1, 6 bases. The ends were cut back, 4 bases at V and 2 bases at J, with 11 bases in the middle. This CDR3 is 14 amino acids long. The germline CDR1 and CDR2 sequences are SGHTA and FQGNSA. CDR3 amino acids: CASSSVGQQETQYF. CDR3 sequence (DNA): TGTGCCAGCAGCTCAGTAGGACAGCAAGAGACCCAGTACTTC.

This clonotype was found many times. This chain links TRBV29-1 with TRBJ2-6; D gene ambiguous. CDR1 and CDR2 (germline): SQVTM, ANQGSEA. The CDR3 covers 15 residues. The germline V and J ends were trimmed by 8 bases and 3 bases, with 17 bases remaining between them. CDR3 coding DNA: TGCAGCCCCCCTAGGGATTTCTTTGGGGCCAACGTCCTGACTTTC. The encoded protein is CSPPRDFFGANVLTF.

This chain uses TRBV28 with TRBJ1-5; D is uncertain. The germline gives CDR1 MDHEN, CDR2 SYDVKM. The CDR3 contains 12 residues. The V gene lost 4 bases and the J gene lost 5 bases, with 6 bases spanning the gap. The CDR3 nucleotides read TGTGCCAGCAGTTACCTATATCAGCCCCAGCATTTT. It yields the protein CASSYLYQPQHF.

There are many counts of this clonotype. The chain employs TRBV27 and TRBJ1-2; D unclear. V dropped 1 base and J dropped 3 bases, with 12 bases sitting between them. Germline values: CDR1 MNHEY, CDR2 SMNVEV (reference sequence). The CDR3 is made up of 15 amino acids. For the CDR3, the DNA is TGTGCCAGCAGTTTATTGGGTACGGTTCACTATGGCTACACCTTC. Translating it yields CASSLLGTVHYGYTF.

The chain carries TRBV7-6 and TRBJ2-3; 7 positions agree with TRBD1. This CDR3 spans 15 amino acids. V was pared by 1 base and J by 4 bases, with 5 bases of the junction left unmatched. Germline V gene data show CDR1 as SGHVS and CDR2 as FNYEAQ. The CDR3 nucleotides read TGTGCCAGCAGCTTAGTTAGGCAGGGGGCAGATACGCAGTATTTT. Translating it yields CASSLVRQGADTQYF.

This clonotype appeared a few times. V usage is TRBV4-2 and J usage is TRBJ2-7, with 9 bases identical to TRBD1. The CDR3 sequence is 14 residues long. Trimming took 1 base from V and 3 from J; bases not matched to a gene: 1. The germline gives CDR1 LGHNA, CDR2 YNFKEQ. In DNA form, the CDR3 reads TGTGCCAGCAGCCAAGGGGACAGGGACTACGAGCAGTACTTC. Its translation is CASSQGDRDYEQYF.

The rearrangement links TRBV29-1 to TRBJ1-4; 7 bases are shared with TRBD1. The CDR3 covers 13 residues. Trimming at V came to 7 bases and at J to 4 bases, leaving 6 bases not matched to a gene. Germline V lookup: CDR1 SQVTM, CDR2 ANQGSEA. The CDR3 is CSATGAGNEKLFF. The CDR3 region has the DNA TGCAGCGCCACAGGGGCCGGTAATGAAAAACTGTTTTTT.

The chain uses TRBV24-1 and TRBJ2-3; D gene unclear. With 0 bases removed from V and 0 bases from J, the gap between germline ends came to 6 bases. The germline V gene encodes CDR1 KGHDR and CDR2 SFDVKD. CDR3 size: 15 residues. The CDR3 sequence: CATSDLTTSTDTQYF. CDR3 in DNA: TGTGCCACCAGTGATTTGACTACTAGCACAGATACGCAGTATTTT.

A few counts support this clonotype. This CDR3 reads CASSRTRNTYEQYF. CDR3 bases: TGTGCCAGCAGCCGAACTAGGAATACCTACGAGCAGTACTTC. The rearrangement links TRBV7-2 to TRBJ2-7; a weak D match, TRBD2 (5 bases). The CDR3 totals 14 residues. Between the trimmed V and J ends, which lost 5 bases and 2 bases, there was a span of 13 bases. Germline CDR1 is SGHTA and CDR2 is FQGNSA.

The chain recombines TRBV29-1 with TRBJ1-3, with no clear D. The CDR3 sequence is 11 residues long. Germline CDR1 reads SQVTM; CDR2 reads ANQGSEA. V lost 3 bases and J lost 4, with 4 bases in between. In DNA, the CDR3 is TGCAGCGTTGACAGAGGAAACACCATATATTTT. This codes for CSVDRGNTIYF.

This clonotype has ten or more counts. The chain uses TRBV20-1 and TRBJ1-3; 10 bases line up with TRBD1. Trimming cost V 0 bases and J 0 bases; bases outside gene matches: 5. The CDR3 runs to 17 residues. The germline V gene has CDR1 DFQATT and CDR2 SNEGSKA (reference sequence). CDR3 nucleotide sequence: TGCAGTGCTAGAGATCCGGACAGGGGGTACTCTGGAAACACCATATATTTT. This sequence encodes CSARDPDRGYSGNTIYF.

This clonotype was found many times. The rearrangement joins TRBV30 to TRBJ2-1, with 9 positions matching TRBD2. The V gene end was trimmed by 2 bases and the J gene end by 10 bases; junction bases not matched to a gene: 6. This CDR3 spans 13 amino acids. Germline assignment: CDR1 GTSNPN and CDR2 SVGIG (reference sequence). The CDR3 spells CAWSTASGTEQFF. The CDR3 coding sequence is TGTGCCTGGAGTACGGCTAGCGGGACGGAGCAGTTCTTC.

The chain employs TRBV5-8 and TRBJ2-3; 13 bases are shared with TRBD2. The length of the CDR3 is 17 residues. With 0 bases clipped from V and 3 bases from J, the junction kept 4 bases outside the gene matches. Per the germline V gene, CDR1 is SGHTS and CDR2 is YDEGEE. The CDR3 bases are TGTGCCAGCAGCTTGGAGCTGGGACTAGCGGGGACAGATACGCAGTATTTT. Protein: CASSLELGLAGTDTQYF.

Ten or more counts support this clonotype. This chain links TRBV28 with TRBJ2-7; maybe TRBD1 (5 bases). This CDR3 is built from 13 residues. Germline V CDR1 and CDR2: MDHEN, SYDVKM. V was cut by 2 bases and J by 2 bases, with 7 bases left in between. The CDR3 region has the DNA TGTGCCAGCAGTTTAGGCAGGGCCTACGAGCAGTACTTC. This gives the protein CASSLGRAYEQYF.

The chain combines TRBV18 with TRBJ2-4; 8 bases map to TRBD1. Germline CDR1 reads KGHSH; CDR2 reads LQKENI. CDR3 size: 13 residues. With 6 bases clipped from V and 7 bases from J, the junction kept 5 bases outside the gene matches. The DNA for the CDR3 is TGTGCCAGCTCCCAGGGGGCTATGAACATTCAGTACTTC. Its protein is CASSQGAMNIQYF.